The 14 T cell receptor beta chains given below trace back to one sample, sequenced in a study of T cell clonality in common variable immunodeficiency. The repertoire was sequenced with immunoSEQ multiplex PCR; TCRdb's copy has only in-frame clones and lacks some. The sample is made up of 35,000 to 50,000 clones, none counted only once. The sample was peripheral blood mononuclear cells. Receptor source: a person aged 18 to 70 in good health.

The sample holds many counts of this clone. From the germline J gene comes the end of the CDR3, since the read stops 3 residues before it. J is TRBJ2-6 and V is TRBV19; 7 positions match TRBD1. This CDR3 is built from 13 residues. Germline-derived CDR1 and CDR2 are LNHDA and SQIVND (reference sequence). Trimming cost V 9 bases and J 6 bases; bases outside gene matches: 5. CDR3 residues: CASRDSMANVLTF. CDR3 bases read: TGTGCCAGCAGGGACAGCATGGCCAACGTC.

This clone was recorded at least ten times. From the germline J gene comes the end of the CDR3, since the read stops 3 residues before it. V usage is TRBV19 and J usage is TRBJ2-7, with 8 bases lining up with TRBD1. Looked up from germline, CDR1 is LNHDA and CDR2 is SQIVND (reference sequence). Unmatched junction bases numbered 5, after V lost 3 bases and J lost 4 bases. The CDR3 spans 14 residues. The CDR3 reads CASSIDRGGYEQYF. The covered CDR3 bases are TGTGCCAGTAGTATCGACAGGGGCGGATACGAG.

The sample holds many counts of this clone. The read gets to within 3 residues of the CDR3 end, and the germline J gene fills in the rest. The V gene is TRBV20-1, the J gene TRBJ2-1; 13 nucleotides agree with TRBD2. Germline V gene lookup returns CDR1 DFQATT and CDR2 SNEGSKA (reference sequence). CDR3 length equals 16 residues. CDR3 DNA (partial): TGCAGCTTGGGAAGGGGGACTAGCGGGATGTACAATGAG. As protein: CSLGRGTSGMYNE. The full CDR3 protein is CSLGRGTSGMYNEQFF.

This clone was picked up many times. The sequence runs out 3 residues before the end of the CDR3; the remainder is reconstructed from the germline J gene. The V gene is TRBV7-9, the J gene TRBJ1-1; 9 nucleotides agree with TRBD1. Germline trimming cut 5 bases from V and 4 bases from J; bases unmatched to any gene: 8. CDR1 is SEHNR and CDR2 is FQNEAQ in the germline V gene (reference sequence). CDR3 length equals 15 residues. CDR3 region: CASSPLDRGGTEAFF. CDR3 DNA, as far as it was read: TGTGCCAGCAGCCCCCTGGACAGGGGCGGCACTGAA.

This clone appeared many times. Sequencing ends 3 residues short of the CDR3 end; the germline J gene provides the rest. The rearrangement links TRBV6-4 to TRBJ2-6; D is undetermined. Trimming shortened V by 3 bases and J by 6 bases, and 9 bases separated the two germline ends. The CDR3 totals 14 residues. CDR1 MRHNA and CDR2 SNTAGT come from the germline V gene. The CDR3 here is CASSESFEANVLTF. The DNA read from the CDR3 is TGTGCCAGCAGTGAGAGCTTTGAGGCCAACGTC.

This clone showed up many times. The read ends 3 residues shy of where the CDR3 ends; the end is completed using the germline J gene. The chain employs TRBV19 and TRBJ2-2; 15 bases map to TRBD2. CDR1 is LNHDA and CDR2 is SQIVND in the germline V gene (reference sequence). The CDR3 has 15 residues. The CDR3 bases that were read are TGTGCCAGTAACGACTTCGGACTAGCGGGAGGGAGG. Translated, it gives CASNDFGLAGGR. The full-length CDR3 reads as CASNDFGLAGGRLFF.

In its sample, this clone was seen many times. With the read ending 3 residues before the CDR3 end, the germline J gene is used to fill in that end. V gene TRBV29-1 combines with J gene TRBJ1-1, with 7 bases that match TRBD1. V trimming: 6 bases; J trimming: 1 base; junction bases outside the gene matches: 5. The CDR3 spans 13 residues. Germline V gene lookup returns CDR1 SQVTM and CDR2 ANQGSEA. CDR3 bases read: TGCAGCGTGGGCCACAGGGGGAACACTGAA. Translation gives CSVGHRGNTE. The CDR3, in full, reads CSVGHRGNTEAFF.

Ten or more counts support this clone. The read stops 3 residues short of the end of the CDR3; the missing end is completed from the germline J gene. The rearrangement uses TRBV5-6 and TRBJ2-3; D not resolved. This CDR3 comprises 13 residues. CDR1 is SGHDT, CDR2 YYEEEE, per germline. CDR3 DNA (partial): TGTGCCAGCAGCTTACAAGCGTCGGCGACG. This codes for CASSLQASAT. The whole CDR3 sequence reads CASSLQASATQYF. The full variable domain, in which reference TRBV5-6 and TRBJ2-3 provide the parts outside the CDR3, is DAGVTQSPTHLIKTRGQQVTLRCSPKSGHDTVSWYQQALGQGPQFIFQYYEEEERQRGNFPDRFSGHQFPNYSSELNVNALLLGDSALYLCASSLQASATQYFGPGTRLTVL.

Comments on this clone: The read terminates 3 residues before the CDR3 end, so the remaining end is supplied by the germline J gene. The chain uses TRBV7-2 and TRBJ2-1, with D hard to call. Germline V CDR1 and CDR2: SGHTA, FQGNSA. The CDR3 length is 14 residues. The V and J ends lost 5 bases and 6 bases respectively, with 14 bases between them. Here the CDR3 reads CASSPYSSGNEQFF. The CDR3 bases that were read are TGTGCCAGCAGCCCTTACAGTTCAGGCAATGAG.

This clone occurred many times. The read ends 3 residues shy of where the CDR3 ends; the end is completed using the germline J gene. This chain uses TRBV20-1 with TRBJ1-2; D call uncertain. V gave up 4 bases and J gave up 0 bases, with 9 bases separating them. Germline values: CDR1 DFQATT, CDR2 SNEGSKA (reference sequence). This CDR3 has 13 residues. The CDR3: CSATESPNYGYTF. The covered CDR3 bases are TGCAGTGCTACAGAGAGCCCTAACTATGGC.

Concerning this clone: The DNA ends 3 residues before the CDR3 does, and the rest of the CDR3 is filled in from the germline J gene. The chain recombines TRBV20-1 with TRBJ1-2; tentatively, D is TRBD1 (6 bases). This CDR3 is built from 16 residues. Germline CDR1 is DFQATT and CDR2 is SNEGSKA (reference sequence). The sequenced CDR3 bases are TGCAGTGCTAGAGATGGGACTAGCGGGGGCCAAGAGACC. It encodes CSARDGTSGGQET. In full, the CDR3 is CSARDGTSGGQETYTF.

As for this clone: Read coverage stops 3 residues before the CDR3 terminus; the germline J gene supplies the remainder. The chain uses TRBV29-1 and TRBJ2-1, with 8 bases matching TRBD2. J was trimmed by 3 bases and V by 3 bases; bases with no gene match: 10. Per germline, CDR1 SQVTM and CDR2 ANQGSEA. This CDR3 region has 16 residues. CDR3 sequence reads: CSVDKLWREDYNEQFF. The covered CDR3 bases are TGCAGCGTTGATAAGCTATGGCGGGAGGACTACAATGAG.

In this sample, this clone turned up many times. The read comes to an end 3 residues before the CDR3 does, leaving the germline J gene to fill in the end. The rearrangement links TRBV20-1 to TRBJ2-7, with a tentative D call TRBD1 (5 bases). The CDR3 runs 15 residues. Germline CDR1 and CDR2: DFQATT and SNEGSKA (reference sequence). Trimming shortened V by 6 bases and J by 5 bases, and 23 bases separated the two germline ends. The DNA read from the CDR3 is TGCAGTGCCTCGCTTGGGGCAGGGCCGCGAAACGAG. Protein sequence: CSASLGAGPRNE. The CDR3 in full is CSASLGAGPRNEQYF.

In its sample, this clone was seen many times. The read ends 3 residues before the CDR3 terminus; that terminus is restored from the germline J gene. This chain joins TRBV19 and TRBJ1-6; maybe TRBD1 (5 bases). With 7 bases removed from V and 7 bases from J, the gap between germline ends came to 14 bases. Germline loops: CDR1 LNHDA, CDR2 SQIVND (reference sequence). CDR3 length: 14 residues. The CDR3 is CASTKQEPNSPLHF. CDR3 DNA, as far as it was read: TGTGCCAGTACCAAACAGGAACCGAATTCACCC.